This T cell receptor (beta chain) was identified during a study of Ad26.COV2.S vaccination and SARS-CoV-2 variants. Notes on the study in general: Substantial breadth in spike-specific CD8+ and CD4+ T cell responses was reportedly seen after vaccination. Vaccine recipients posted higher spike-specific TCR breadth than their placebo counterparts.

Clones were read by immunoSEQ multiplex PCR, and TCRdb kept only the in-frame ones, dropping some. The table lists under 600,000 clones, approximately 90% of them singletons. Germline V gives CDR1 SGDLS, CDR2 YYNGEE. The V and J ends lost 3 bases and 2 bases respectively, with 11 bases between them. The CDR3 totals 14 residues. Treatment defined: about 20 received Ad26.COV2.S at low or high dose, single or two shots; 5 received placebo; per-sample allocation not given. Vaccine and placebo recipients were sampled on day 63 after the first injection. Ad26.COV2.S expressed prefusion-stabilized spike from the original Wuhan strain. Regarding this clone: Its antigen is not known.

This receptor was obtained from a person aged 18-60 years who received the Ad26.COV2.S COVID-19 vaccine or a placebo. The V and J genes are TRBV9 and TRBJ1-2; D is unresolved. Specimen: peripheral blood, collected in a trial of Ad26.COV2.S vaccine versus placebo. The CDR3 DNA reads TGTGCCAGCAGCGACGGACTTCTGAACTATGGCTACACCTTC. Translation gives CASSDGLLNYGYTF.